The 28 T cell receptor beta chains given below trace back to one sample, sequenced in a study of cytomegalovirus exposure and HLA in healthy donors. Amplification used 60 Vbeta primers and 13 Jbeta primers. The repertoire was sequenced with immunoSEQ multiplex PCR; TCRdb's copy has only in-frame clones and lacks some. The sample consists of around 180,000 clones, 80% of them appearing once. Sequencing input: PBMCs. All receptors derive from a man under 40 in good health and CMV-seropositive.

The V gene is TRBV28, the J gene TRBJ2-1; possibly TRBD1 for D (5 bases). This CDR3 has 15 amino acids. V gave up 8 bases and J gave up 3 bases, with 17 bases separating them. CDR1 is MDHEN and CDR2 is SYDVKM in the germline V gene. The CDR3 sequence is CASLGHGLGYNEQFF. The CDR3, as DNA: TGTGCCAGCCTGGGGCACGGGTTGGGCTACAATGAGCAGTTCTTC. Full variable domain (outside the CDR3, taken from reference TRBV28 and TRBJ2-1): DVKVTQSSRYLVKRTGEKVFLECVQDMDHENMFWYRQDPGLGLRLIYFSYDVKMKEKGDIPEGYSVSREKKERFSLILESASTNQTSMYLCASLGHGLGYNEQFFGPGTRLTVL.

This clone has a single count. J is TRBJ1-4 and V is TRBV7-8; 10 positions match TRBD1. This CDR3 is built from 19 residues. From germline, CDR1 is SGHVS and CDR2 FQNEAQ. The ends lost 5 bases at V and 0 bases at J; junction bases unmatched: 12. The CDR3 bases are TGTGCCAGCAGCCCCCGGGACAGGGGCGAGTTCACAACTAATGAAAAACTGTTTTTT. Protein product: CASSPRDRGEFTTNEKLFF. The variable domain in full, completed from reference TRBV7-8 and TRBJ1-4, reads GAGVSQSPRYKVAKRGQDVALRCDPISGHVSLFWYQQALGQGPEFLTYFQNEAQLDKSGLPSDRFFAERPEGSVSTLKIQRTQQEDSAVYLCASSPRDRGEFTTNEKLFFGSGTQLSVL.

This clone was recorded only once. The CDR3 DNA reads TGCGCCAGCCGCCGGGTGGGGGCAGGGGAAGAGACCCAGTACTTC. The encoded protein is CASRRVGAGEETQYF. The V and J genes are TRBV4-1 and TRBJ2-5; D may be TRBD1 (6 bases). The germline gives CDR1 MGHRA, CDR2 YSYEKL. V was pared by 8 bases and J by 3 bases, with 19 bases between. The CDR3 has 15 residues.

In DNA, the CDR3 is TGCAGTGCTAGAGCGGATGAGCAGTTCTTC. This codes for CSARADEQFF. The gene calls are TRBV20-1 and TRBJ2-1; no reliable D call. Germline CDR1 and CDR2: DFQATT and SNEGSKA (reference sequence). Trimming pared 1 base from V and 8 bases from J, leaving 3 bases between. This CDR3 is built from 10 residues.

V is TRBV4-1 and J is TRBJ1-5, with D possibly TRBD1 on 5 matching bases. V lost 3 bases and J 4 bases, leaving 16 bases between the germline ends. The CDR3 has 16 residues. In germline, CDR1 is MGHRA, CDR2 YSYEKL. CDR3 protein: CASSQIFLGTNQPQHF. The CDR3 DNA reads TGCGCCAGCAGCCAGATCTTTCTGGGGACTAATCAGCCCCAGCATTTT.

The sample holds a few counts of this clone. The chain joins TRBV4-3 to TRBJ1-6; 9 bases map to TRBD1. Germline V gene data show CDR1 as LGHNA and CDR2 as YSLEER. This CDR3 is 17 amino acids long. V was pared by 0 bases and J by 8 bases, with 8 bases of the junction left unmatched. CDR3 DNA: TGCGCCAGCAGCCAAGAGGCCACAGGGGGCCGGGATTCACCCCTCCACTTT. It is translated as CASSQEATGGRDSPLHF.

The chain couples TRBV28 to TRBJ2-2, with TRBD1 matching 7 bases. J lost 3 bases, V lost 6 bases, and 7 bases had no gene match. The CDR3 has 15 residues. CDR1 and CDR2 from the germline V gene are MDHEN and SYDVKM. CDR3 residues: CASRRQGVDTGELFF. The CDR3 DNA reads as TGTGCCAGCAGGAGACAGGGTGTCGACACCGGGGAGCTGTTTTTT.

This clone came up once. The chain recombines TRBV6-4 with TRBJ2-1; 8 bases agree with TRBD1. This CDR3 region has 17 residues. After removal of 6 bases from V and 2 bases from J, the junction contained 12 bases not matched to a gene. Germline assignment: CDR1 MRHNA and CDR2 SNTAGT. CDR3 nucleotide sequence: TGTGCCAGCAGAAGACCGATCAGGACAGGGCCCTACAATGAGCAGTTCTTC. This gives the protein CASRRPIRTGPYNEQFF.

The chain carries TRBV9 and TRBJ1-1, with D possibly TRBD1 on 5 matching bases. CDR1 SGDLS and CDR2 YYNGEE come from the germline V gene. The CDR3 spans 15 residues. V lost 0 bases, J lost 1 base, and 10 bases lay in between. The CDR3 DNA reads TGTGCCAGCAGCGTAGATCGGGGGACGAACACTGAAGCTTTCTTT. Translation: CASSVDRGTNTEAFF.

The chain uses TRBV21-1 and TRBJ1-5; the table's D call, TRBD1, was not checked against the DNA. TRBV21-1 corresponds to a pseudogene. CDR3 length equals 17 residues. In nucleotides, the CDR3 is TGTGCCAGCAGCAAAGCGGGACAGGGCACTTGCAATCAGCCCCAGCATTTT. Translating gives CASSKAGQGTCNQPQHF.

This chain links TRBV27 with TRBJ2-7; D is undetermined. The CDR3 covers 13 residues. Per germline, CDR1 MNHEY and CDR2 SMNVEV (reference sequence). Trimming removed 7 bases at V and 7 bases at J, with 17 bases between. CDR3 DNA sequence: TGTGCCAGCATGCTAGTGCAAGCCGGGGAGCAGTACTTC. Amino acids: CASMLVQAGEQYF.

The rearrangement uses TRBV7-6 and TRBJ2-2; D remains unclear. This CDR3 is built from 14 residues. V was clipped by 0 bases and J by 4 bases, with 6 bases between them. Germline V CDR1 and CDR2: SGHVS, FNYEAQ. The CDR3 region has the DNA TGTGCCAGCAGCTTAGCTGTGAGCACCGGGGAGCTGTTTTTT. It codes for CASSLAVSTGELFF.

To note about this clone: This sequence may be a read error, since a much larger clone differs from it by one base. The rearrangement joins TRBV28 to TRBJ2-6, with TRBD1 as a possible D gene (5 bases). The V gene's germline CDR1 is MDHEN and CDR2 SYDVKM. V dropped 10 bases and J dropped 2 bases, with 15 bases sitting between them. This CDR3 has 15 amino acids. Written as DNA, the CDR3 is TGTGCCAACAGGAAGAAGGGGACTGGGGCCAACGTCCTGACTTTC. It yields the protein CANRKKGTGANVLTF.

CDR3 coding DNA: TGTGCCAGCAGCGTCCCCAGGGGAGTTAATGGCTACACCTTC. Translating it yields CASSVPRGVNGYTF. V usage is TRBV9 and J usage is TRBJ1-2, with a weak D call TRBD1 (6 bases). CDR1 is SGDLS, CDR2 YYNGEE, per germline. Trimming removed 2 bases from V and 6 bases from J, with 14 bases in between. The CDR3 has 14 amino acids.

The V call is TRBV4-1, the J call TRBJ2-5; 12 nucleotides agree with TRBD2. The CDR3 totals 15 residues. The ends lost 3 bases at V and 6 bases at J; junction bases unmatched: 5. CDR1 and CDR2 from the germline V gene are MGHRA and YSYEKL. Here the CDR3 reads CASSQRTSGTKTQYF. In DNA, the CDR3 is TGCGCCAGCAGCCAGAGGACTAGCGGGACCAAGACCCAGTACTTC.

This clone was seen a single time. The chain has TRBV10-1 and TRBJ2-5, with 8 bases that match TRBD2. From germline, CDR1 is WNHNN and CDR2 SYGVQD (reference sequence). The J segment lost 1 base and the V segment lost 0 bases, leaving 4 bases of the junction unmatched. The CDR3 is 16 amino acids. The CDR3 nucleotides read TGCGCCAGCAGTGAGTCGTCACGGGGGGGCCAAGAGACCCAGTACTTC. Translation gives CASSESSRGGQETQYF.

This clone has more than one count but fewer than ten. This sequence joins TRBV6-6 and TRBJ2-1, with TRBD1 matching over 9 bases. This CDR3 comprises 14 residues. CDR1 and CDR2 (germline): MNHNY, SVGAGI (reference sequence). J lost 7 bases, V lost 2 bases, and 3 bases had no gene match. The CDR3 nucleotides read TGTGCCAGCAGTTACAGGGACAGGGAAAATGAGCAGTTCTTC. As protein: CASSYRDRENEQFF.

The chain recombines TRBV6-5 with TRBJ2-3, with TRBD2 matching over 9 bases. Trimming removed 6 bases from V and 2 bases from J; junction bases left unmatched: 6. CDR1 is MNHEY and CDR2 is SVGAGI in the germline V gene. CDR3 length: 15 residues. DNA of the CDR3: TGTGCCAGCAGATATCTAGCGGGGTCCACAGATACGCAGTATTTT. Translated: CASRYLAGSTDTQYF.

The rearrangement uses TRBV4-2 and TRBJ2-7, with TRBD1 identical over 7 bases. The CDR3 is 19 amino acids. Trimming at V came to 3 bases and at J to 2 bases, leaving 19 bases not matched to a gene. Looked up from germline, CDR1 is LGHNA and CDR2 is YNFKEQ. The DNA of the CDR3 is TGTGCCAGCAGCCATCAGGGGGAGAGGTTCAGGTTCGGGACCTACGAGCAGTACTTC. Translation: CASSHQGERFRFGTYEQYF.

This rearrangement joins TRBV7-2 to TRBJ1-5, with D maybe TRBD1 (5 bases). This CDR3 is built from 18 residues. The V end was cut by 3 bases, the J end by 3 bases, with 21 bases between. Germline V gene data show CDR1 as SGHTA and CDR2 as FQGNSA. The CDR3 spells CASSFGILGGGYNQPQHF. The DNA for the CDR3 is TGTGCCAGCAGCTTCGGAATCCTGGGGGGAGGCTACAATCAGCCCCAGCATTTT.

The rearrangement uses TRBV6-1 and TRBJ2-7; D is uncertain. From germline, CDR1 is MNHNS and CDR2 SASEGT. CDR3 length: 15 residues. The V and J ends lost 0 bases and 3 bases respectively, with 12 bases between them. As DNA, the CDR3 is TGTGCCAGCAGTGAAGCGCTAAGCCCCAACTACGAGCAGTACTTC. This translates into CASSEALSPNYEQYF.

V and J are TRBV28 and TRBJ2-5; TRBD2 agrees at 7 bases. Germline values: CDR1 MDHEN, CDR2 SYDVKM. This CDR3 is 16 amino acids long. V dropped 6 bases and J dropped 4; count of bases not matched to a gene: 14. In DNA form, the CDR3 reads TGTGCCAGCAGCTCCCCCCGGGAGGCAGTTGGAGAGACCCAGTACTTC. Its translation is CASSSPREAVGETQYF. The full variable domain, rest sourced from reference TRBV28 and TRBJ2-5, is DVKVTQSSRYLVKRTGEKVFLECVQDMDHENMFWYRQDPGLGLRLIYFSYDVKMKEKGDIPEGYSVSREKKERFSLILESASTNQTSMYLCASSSPREAVGETQYFGPGTRLLVL.

Here the CDR3 reads CATQQTGTTYEQYF. CDR3 DNA sequence: TGTGCCACCCAGCAGACAGGGACAACCTACGAGCAGTACTTC. The rearrangement links TRBV25-1 to TRBJ2-7, with 7 positions matching TRBD1. Germline CDR1 MGHDK, CDR2 SYGVNS. The CDR3 is made up of 14 amino acids. V lost 10 bases to trimming and J lost 2 bases; unmatched junction nucleotides: 11.

CDR3 DNA: TGTGCCAGCAGCTATCGGGTAGGTTTGGATACTGAAGCTTTCTTT. Protein: CASSYRVGLDTEAFF. This rearrangement joins TRBV7-7 to TRBJ1-1; D ambiguous. Per germline, CDR1 SSHAT and CDR2 FNYEAQ (reference sequence). Trimming took 4 bases from V and 5 from J, leaving 17 bases between them. The CDR3 totals 15 residues.

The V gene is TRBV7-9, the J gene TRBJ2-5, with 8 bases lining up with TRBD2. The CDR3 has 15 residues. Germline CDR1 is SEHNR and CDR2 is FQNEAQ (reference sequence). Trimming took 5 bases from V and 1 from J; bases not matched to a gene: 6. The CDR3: CASSDPGGAQETQYF. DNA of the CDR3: TGTGCCAGCAGCGATCCGGGAGGGGCCCAAGAGACCCAGTACTTC.

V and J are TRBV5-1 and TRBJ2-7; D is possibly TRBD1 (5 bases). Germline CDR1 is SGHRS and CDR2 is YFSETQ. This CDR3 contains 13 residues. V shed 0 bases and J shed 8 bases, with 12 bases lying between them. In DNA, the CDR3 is TGCGCCAGCAGCTTGGATCAGGGTTCTCAGCAGTACTTC. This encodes CASSLDQGSQQYF. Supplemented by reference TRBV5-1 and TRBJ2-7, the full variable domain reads KAGVTQTPRYLIKTRGQQVTLSCSPISGHRSVSWYQQTPGQGLQFLFEYFSETQRNKGNFPGRFSGRQFSNSRSEMNVSTLELGDSALYLCASSLDQGSQQYFGPGTRLTVT.

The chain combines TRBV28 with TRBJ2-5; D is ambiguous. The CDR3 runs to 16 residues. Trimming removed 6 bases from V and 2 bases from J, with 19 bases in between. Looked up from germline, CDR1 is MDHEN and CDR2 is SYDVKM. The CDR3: CASSSTRRFGQETQYF. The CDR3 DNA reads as TGTGCCAGCAGCAGCACAAGGAGATTCGGGCAAGAGACCCAGTACTTC.

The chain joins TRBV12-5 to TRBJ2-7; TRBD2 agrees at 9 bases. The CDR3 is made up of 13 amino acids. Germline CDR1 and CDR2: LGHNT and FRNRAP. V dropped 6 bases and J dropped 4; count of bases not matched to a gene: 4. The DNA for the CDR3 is TGTGCTAGTGGGACTAGCGGAGGATACGAGCAGTACTTC. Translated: CASGTSGGYEQYF.